The rows below give T cell receptor beta chains drawn from one sample of a study of cytomegalovirus exposure and HLA in healthy donors. Produced via immunoSEQ multiplex PCR; TCRdb's table is partial and in-frame only. Here the sample spans tens of thousands of clones, roughly 95% being singletons. The sequenced sample was PBMCs. These receptors were obtained from a woman between 18 and 29 years old in good health and CMV-seronegative. Each CDR3 is given with its conserved first and last residue. The D gene is left open where the match is weak. Clone size is shown for a subset of rows, as once, few, many or a class of expanded clone.

>TRBD1|TRBJ2-7|TRBV6-5|NA
CASAPGTGEYEQYF
TGTGCCAGCGCCCCCGGGACAGGGGAGTACGAGCAGTACTTC
>NA|TRBJ2-5|TRBV19|NA
CASTWGPAETQYF
TGTGCCAGTACTTGGGGGCCAGCAGAGACCCAGTACTTC
>TRBD2|TRBJ2-3|TRBV5-6|NA
CASSWALAGGPDTQYF
TGTGCCAGCAGCTGGGCACTAGCGGGAGGGCCAGATACGCAGTATTTT
>NA|TRBJ1-2|TRBV9|NA
CASSVDPEGYGYTF
TGTGCCAGCAGCGTAGACCCGGAGGGGTATGGCTACACCTTC
>TRBD1|TRBJ1-6|TRBV6-5|NA
CASTEWDRGSPLHF
TGTGCCAGCACGGAGTGGGACAGGGGTTCACCCCTCCACTTT
>TRBD1|TRBJ1-3|TRBV2|NA
CASSTTSKYETTGTGFGNTIYF
TGTGCCAGCAGCACCACCTCCAAGTACGAAACCACCGGGACAGGGTTTGGAAACACCATATATTTT
>TRBD2|TRBJ2-1|TRBV7-6|NA
CASSQGPGTSGRVSYNEQFF
TGTGCCAGCAGCCAAGGACCCGGGACTAGCGGGAGAGTATCCTACAATGAGCAGTTCTTC
>NA|TRBJ1-2|TRBV27|NA
CASSLPQRTLYGYTF
TGTGCCAGCAGCCTACCACAGAGAACTCTTTATGGCTACACCTTC
>NA|TRBJ1-5|TRBV19|NA
CASRALTVSNQPQHF
TGTGCCAGTAGGGCACTGACAGTAAGCAATCAGCCCCAGCATTTT
>TRBD1|TRBJ1-2|TRBV19|once
CASSPRAGDRGHGYTF
TGTGCCAGTAGTCCCCGGGCTGGGGACAGGGGGCACGGCTACACCTTC
>NA|TRBJ1-4|TRBV7-9|NA
CASSFGQGNEKLFF
TGTGCCAGCAGCTTCGGGCAGGGGAATGAAAAACTGTTTTTT
>TRBD2|TRBJ2-1|TRBV29-1|NA
CSVEGSRGTRANEQFF
TGCAGCGTTGAAGGTAGTCGAGGGACTAGGGCCAATGAGCAGTTCTTC
>TRBD1|TRBJ1-1|TRBV7-9|NA
CASSFRDRVAFFF
TGTGCCAGCAGCTTCCGGGACAGAGTGGCGTTTTTCTTT
>TRBD2|TRBJ2-7|TRBV28|NA
CASSPGTSGPHEQYF
TGTGCCAGCAGTCCGGGGACTAGCGGGCCCCACGAGCAGTACTTC
>TRBD1|TRBJ2-2|TRBV5-1|NA
CASSPGTGDTGELFF
TGCGCCAGCAGTCCCGGGACAGGGGACACCGGGGAGCTGTTTTTT
>TRBD2|TRBJ2-1|TRBV6-4|once
CASSEGSGDYNEQFF
TGTGCCAGCAGTGAAGGTAGCGGGGACTACAATGAGCAGTTCTTC
>TRBD1|TRBJ2-2|TRBV28|NA
CASRKQGSRAGELFF
TGTGCCAGCAGGAAACAGGGGAGTAGGGCCGGGGAGCTGTTTTTT
>NA|TRBJ1-1|TRBV28|NA
CASSAQREAFF
TGTGCCAGCAGTGCCCAGCGAGAAGCTTTCTTT
>NA|TRBJ2-4|TRBV14|NA
CASSQDRVNIQYF
TGTGCCAGCAGCCAAGACAGGGTGAACATTCAGTACTTC
>TRBD1|TRBJ1-2|TRBV29-1|NA
CSVGTGQGGGYTF
TGCAGCGTTGGGACGGGACAGGGCGGCGGCTACACCTTC
>TRBD2|TRBJ2-3|TRBV6-1|NA
CASREVAGVWTDTQYF
TGTGCCAGCAGGGAAGTAGCGGGAGTATGGACAGATACGCAGTATTTT
>NA|TRBJ2-7|TRBV28|NA
CASSLAGTSYEQYF
TGTGCCAGCAGTTTGGCCGGGACATCCTACGAGCAGTACTTC
>NA|TRBJ2-3|TRBV2|NA
CASLRDSLTSDTQYF
TGTGCCAGCCTAAGGGACTCCCTAACGTCAGATACGCAGTATTTT
>NA|TRBJ2-1|TRBV27|NA
CASSLYGYGGNEQFF
TGTGCCAGCAGTTTATATGGATATGGGGGCAACGAGCAGTTCTTC
>NA|TRBJ2-7|TRBV10-3|NA
CAISEPPRDEQYF
TGTGCCATCAGTGAGCCTCCGAGGGACGAGCAGTACTTC
>NA|TRBJ2-5|TRBV6-5|once
CASSYPSETQYF
TGTGCCAGCAGTTACCCGAGCGAGACCCAGTACTTC
>NA|TRBJ2-7|TRBV4-1|NA
CASSQDRTGPPYEQYF
TGCGCCAGCAGCCAAGATAGAACAGGACCCCCCTACGAGCAGTACTTC
>TRBD2|TRBJ2-3|TRBV5-1|NA
CASSFGAGGQDTQYF
TGCGCCAGCAGCTTTGGAGCGGGAGGGCAAGATACGCAGTATTTT
>TRBD2|TRBJ2-7|TRBV18|NA
CASSPASGSSYEQYF
TGTGCCAGCTCACCAGCTAGCGGTAGCTCCTACGAGCAGTACTTC
>TRBD2|TRBJ2-3|TRBV9|NA
CASSVSGGGLQYF
TGTGCCAGCAGCGTATCAGGCGGGGGACTCCAGTATTTT
>NA|TRBJ2-1|TRBV7-8|NA
CASSLEGLGTLNEQFF
TGTGCCAGCAGCTTAGAGGGGCTAGGGACACTAAATGAGCAGTTCTTC
>NA|TRBJ1-2|TRBV10-2|NA
CASNPDTSGGYTF
TGCGCCAGCAACCCGGACACCTCAGGGGGCTACACCTTC
>TRBD1|TRBJ2-5|TRBV27|NA
CASSLTTRQGEETQYF
TGTGCCAGCAGTTTAACCACGAGGCAGGGGGAAGAGACCCAGTACTTC
>TRBD2|TRBJ2-3|TRBV5-4|NA
CASSPRTSGPTDTQYF
TGTGCCAGCAGCCCGAGGACTAGCGGCCCCACAGATACGCAGTATTTT
>TRBD1|TRBJ1-5|TRBV19|NA
CASSIGTGANQPQHF
TGTGCCAGTAGTATAGGGACAGGGGCCAATCAGCCCCAGCATTTT
>NA|TRBJ1-5|TRBV6-5|NA
CASSYAGKEDQPQHF
TGTGCCAGCAGTTACGCGGGAAAGGAAGATCAGCCCCAGCATTTT
>TRBD2|TRBJ2-7|TRBV5-1|NA
CASSLGLAGGPAYEQYF
TGCGCCAGCAGCTTGGGACTAGCGGGAGGCCCAGCCTACGAGCAGTACTTC
>TRBD2|TRBJ2-7|TRBV27|NA
CASSFNLFRLLAGAGEQYF
TGTGCCAGCAGTTTCAATCTTTTTCGACTTCTAGCGGGAGCGGGAGAGCAGTACTTC
>TRBD1|TRBJ2-5|TRBV28|NA
CASSNGQVRQTQYF
TGTGCCAGCAGTAATGGACAGGTCCGGCAGACCCAGTACTTC
>TRBD2|TRBJ2-5|TRBV7-2|once
CASTLPGLAGGGETQYF
TGTGCCAGCACGCTCCCTGGACTAGCGGGAGGGGGGGAGACCCAGTACTTC
>TRBD2|TRBJ2-7|TRBV9|NA
CASSPLLAGYEQYF
TGTGCCAGCAGCCCCTTACTAGCGGGTTACGAGCAGTACTTC
>NA|TRBJ1-5|TRBV5-1|NA
CASSLGDSTNQPQHF
TGCGCCAGCAGCTTGGGTGACAGCACTAATCAGCCCCAGCATTTT
>NA|TRBJ2-7|TRBV6-5|NA
CASNRATGIYEQYF
TGTGCCAGCAATCGCGCGACAGGCATCTACGAGCAGTACTTC
>TRBD2|TRBJ2-7|TRBV27|NA
CASSLRAGLAVPYEQYF
TGTGCCAGCAGTTTAAGGGCGGGACTAGCGGTCCCCTACGAGCAGTACTTC
>NA|TRBJ2-7|TRBV5-1|NA
CASSSENEWEQYF
TGCGCCAGCAGCTCCGAAAACGAGTGGGAGCAGTACTTC
>NA|TRBJ1-6|TRBV25-1|NA
CASSAPGLTPLHF
TGTGCCAGCAGTGCACCAGGTTTAACACCCCTCCACTTT
>NA|TRBJ1-1|TRBV19|NA
CASRRAGESTEAFF
TGTGCCAGTAGGAGGGCAGGGGAATCCACTGAAGCTTTCTTT